Following are 24 T cell receptor beta chains from one sample sequenced in a study of T-cell memory formation after mild COVID-19. TCRdb redid the calling of the 5' RACE reads with MiXCR, one entry per CDR3 protein. Here the sample spans roughly 130,000 distinct CDR3 sequences, about 6% being singletons. The sample comprised PBMCs or a T cell subset sorted from them (not recorded which). Receptors originate from an adult woman who had mild COVID-19 (a few samples of this study predate the infection). Cell type and time point are not known.

This clonotype was observed many times. The V gene is TRBV7-3, the J gene TRBJ2-1, with a possible D match to TRBD2 (5 bases). This CDR3 has 14 residues. Trimming pared 5 bases from V and 6 bases from J, leaving 14 bases between. Germline CDR1 reads SGHTA; CDR2 reads FQGTGA. The DNA of the CDR3 is TGTGCCAGCAGCCCGCTTCGGGGTGGCAATGAGCAGTTCTTC. It translates to CASSPLRGGNEQFF.

The chain couples TRBV5-1 to TRBJ1-1; weak D call: TRBD1 (6 bases). The CDR3 contains 13 residues. V dropped 2 bases and J dropped 4 bases, with 9 bases sitting between them. CDR1 is SGHRS and CDR2 is YFSETQ in the germline V gene. In nucleotides, the CDR3 is TGCGCCAGCAGCTTACACAGGGCCACTGAAGCTTTCTTT. Translation: CASSLHRATEAFF.

Many counts were recorded for this clonotype. This chain uses TRBV6-5 with TRBJ2-1, with 7 bases fitting TRBD1. Germline lookup yields CDR1 MNHEY and CDR2 SVGAGI. Losses at the gene ends were 6 bases for V and 9 bases for J; bases not matched to a gene: 11. This CDR3 comprises 14 residues. The CDR3 nucleotides read TGTGCCAGCAGCCACCGGGACAGTCGAGGTGAGCAGTTCTTC. Protein product: CASSHRDSRGEQFF.

CDR3 nucleotide sequence: TGTGCCAGCTCACCTGTGCAGGGGAGTGGCTACACCTTC. Translated, it gives CASSPVQGSGYTF. The chain couples TRBV18 to TRBJ1-2; a weak D match, TRBD1 (6 bases). CDR1 and CDR2 from the germline V gene are KGHSH and LQKENI. The CDR3 has 13 residues. V lost 3 bases and J 7 bases, leaving 12 bases between the germline ends.

The chain joins TRBV12-3 or TRBV12-4 to TRBJ1-2, with D possibly matching TRBD1 (5 bases). The V and J ends lost 7 bases and 4 bases respectively, with 16 bases between them. The CDR3 is 14 residues long. The CDR3 bases are TGTGCCAGCACCCTCGGGGGTGCCGGCTATGGCTACACCTTC. Protein sequence: CASTLGGAGYGYTF.

This clonotype was seen repeatedly, ten times or more. This chain connects TRBV7-8 to TRBJ2-1, with D hard to call. Germline CDR1 reads SGHVS; CDR2 reads FQNEAQ. Trimming cost V 4 bases and J 1 base, with 11 bases left between them. The CDR3 totals 15 residues. The CDR3 region is CASSSPLGSYNEQFF. The CDR3 DNA sequence: TGTGCCAGCAGCTCTCCCCTTGGTTCCTACAATGAGCAGTTCTTC.

There are many counts of this clonotype. J is TRBJ2-5 and V is TRBV7-8; D might be TRBD1 (5 bases). Germline V lookup: CDR1 SGHVS, CDR2 FQNEAQ. The CDR3 runs 15 residues. Trimming took 5 bases from V and 5 from J, leaving 18 bases between them. The CDR3 sequence: CASSRRAAKSETQYF. Written as DNA, the CDR3 is TGTGCCAGCAGCCGCAGGGCAGCAAAGTCGGAGACCCAGTACTTC.

This clonotype was picked up many times. V gene TRBV25-1 combines with J gene TRBJ2-2; TRBD2 agrees at 8 bases. This CDR3 has 18 amino acids. Losses at the gene ends were 3 bases for V and 2 bases for J; bases not matched to a gene: 11. CDR1 is MGHDK and CDR2 is SYGVNS in the germline V gene. The CDR3 loop is CASSDPPVAGGNTGELFF. CDR3 nucleotide sequence: TGTGCCAGCAGTGATCCCCCCGTGGCGGGAGGTAACACCGGGGAGCTGTTTTTT.

This clonotype has at least ten counts. This chain connects TRBV24-1 to TRBJ2-2, with D possibly called TRBD1 or TRBD2 (5 bases each). The CDR3 contains 16 residues. The germline V gene has CDR1 KGHDR and CDR2 SFDVKD. V was shortened by 3 bases and J by 4 bases, with 14 bases between the two germline ends. CDR3 amino acids: CATSDTGRTPTGELFF. The CDR3 coding sequence is TGTGCCACCAGTGATACGGGACGCACGCCCACCGGGGAGCTGTTTTTT.

This clonotype came up a few times. The V call is TRBV12-3 or TRBV12-4, the J call TRBJ1-5; the D is unclear. The germline V and J ends were trimmed by 1 base and 2 bases, with 12 bases remaining between them. The CDR3 covers 16 residues. CDR3 DNA sequence: TGTGCCAGCAGTTTAGATGGAGGTCGCGGCAATCAGCCCCAGCATTTT. Translation gives CASSLDGGRGNQPQHF.

The chain joins TRBV6-2 or TRBV6-3 to TRBJ1-1; D gene uncertain. Trimming pared 0 bases from V and 3 bases from J, leaving 2 bases between. Germline loops: CDR1 MNHEY, CDR2 SVGEGT. This CDR3 is 12 amino acids long. The DNA of the CDR3 is TGTGCCAGCAGTTACTCGGACACTGAAGCTTTCTTT. This codes for CASSYSDTEAFF.

In this sample, this clonotype turned up many times. This chain connects TRBV4-2 to TRBJ2-3, with 9 bases fitting TRBD1. The V segment lost 4 bases and the J segment 2 bases; nucleotides outside the gene matches: 10. Germline V gives CDR1 LGHNA, CDR2 YNFKEQ. The CDR3 length is 17 residues. The CDR3 region has the DNA TGTGCCAGCAGCCTAACCCCGGGACAGGGCCTCACAGATACGCAGTATTTT. This encodes CASSLTPGQGLTDTQYF.

This clonotype has just a few counts. The chain recombines TRBV6-5 with TRBJ2-3; 8 bases are shared with TRBD2. This CDR3 is 14 amino acids long. Germline-derived CDR1 and CDR2 are MNHEY and SVGAGI. The trim removed 6 bases at V and 4 bases at J, leaving 6 bases unmatched. CDR3 in amino acids: CASSLTGGPDTQYF. The CDR3 DNA reads as TGTGCCAGCAGCCTGACGGGGGGGCCAGATACGCAGTATTTT.

This clonotype was picked up a small number of times. This chain uses TRBV12-3 or TRBV12-4 with TRBJ1-5; D gene unclear. With 5 bases removed from V and 3 bases from J, the gap between germline ends came to 2 bases. This CDR3 has 11 residues. In nucleotides, the CDR3 is TGTGCCAGCAGTATCAATCAGCCCCAGCATTTT. It specifies CASSINQPQHF.

The rearrangement joins TRBV12-3 or TRBV12-4 to TRBJ2-7, with TRBD2 identical over 12 bases. This CDR3 is built from 15 residues. After removal of 5 bases from V and 6 bases from J, the junction contained 8 bases not matched to a gene. As DNA, the CDR3 is TGTGCCAGCAGTCGACTAGCGGGAGCCTCCGGCGAGCAGTACTTC. Translation gives CASSRLAGASGEQYF.

The rearrangement uses TRBV21-1 and TRBJ2-1; the DNA was not used to check the table's D call, TRBD2. TRBV21-1 is marked as a pseudogene. The CDR3 is 11 amino acids. CDR3 nucleotides: TGTGCCAGCAGCCGCGGGCAGGAGCAGTTCTTC. Amino acids: CASSRGQEQFF.

The V and J genes are TRBV28 and TRBJ2-3; tentative D call: TRBD2 (7 bases). This CDR3 is built from 15 residues. The germline V and J ends were trimmed by 10 bases and 1 base, with 18 bases remaining between them. In germline, CDR1 is MDHEN, CDR2 SYDVKM. The DNA for the CDR3 is TGTGCCACGAGGGGGGGAGGGCCCGGCACAGATACGCAGTATTTT. Protein product: CATRGGGPGTDTQYF.

This clonotype has more than one count but fewer than ten. V is TRBV19 and J is TRBJ1-1, with a possible D match to TRBD1 (5 bases). The germline CDR1 and CDR2 sequences are LNHDA and SQIVND (reference sequence). V was pared by 6 bases and J by 4 bases, with 15 bases between. The CDR3 has 14 amino acids. CDR3 region: CASRPLGTLTEAFF. For the CDR3, the DNA is TGTGCCAGTAGGCCCCTCGGGACCCTCACTGAAGCTTTCTTT.

The chain has TRBV18 and TRBJ1-1; D remains unclear. The CDR3 is 12 residues long. CDR1 is KGHSH, CDR2 LQKENI, per germline. V gave up 1 base and J gave up 5 bases, with 5 bases separating them. The CDR3 bases are TGTGCCAGCTCACCACAGGCGACTGAAGCTTTCTTT. Its protein is CASSPQATEAFF.

This clonotype was found a few times. The V gene is TRBV15, the J gene TRBJ1-1; a weak D match, TRBD1 (6 bases). The germline CDR1 and CDR2 sequences are LNHNV and YYDKDF (reference sequence). The CDR3 spans 16 residues. V was clipped by 0 bases and J by 5 bases, with 16 bases between them. This CDR3 is CATSRDLARRGTEAFF. The CDR3 DNA is TGTGCCACCAGCAGAGATCTCGCCCGAAGGGGGACTGAAGCTTTCTTT.

This clonotype was counted ten times or more. The rearrangement links TRBV5-1 to TRBJ2-3; D is undetermined. The CDR3 sequence is 13 residues long. Trimming removed 0 bases from V and 6 bases from J, with 8 bases in between. CDR1 is SGHRS and CDR2 is YFSETQ in the germline V gene. The CDR3: CASSLAMGDTQYF. The CDR3, as DNA: TGCGCCAGCAGCTTGGCCATGGGGGATACGCAGTATTTT.

The chain uses TRBV7-8 and TRBJ2-1; D is unresolved. This CDR3 is 13 amino acids long. Germline CDR1 SGHVS, CDR2 FQNEAQ. V shed 3 bases and J shed 7 bases, with 10 bases lying between them. The CDR3 DNA sequence: TGTGCCAGCAGCTTCTCCTTGGGGAATGAGCAGTTCTTC. Translation gives CASSFSLGNEQFF.

This clonotype was counted between two and nine times. This chain links TRBV20-1 with TRBJ1-5, with 7 bases that match TRBD1. This CDR3 spans 15 amino acids. Germline values: CDR1 DFQATT, CDR2 SNEGSKA (reference sequence). V shed 3 bases, J shed 2 bases, and the junction held 7 bases outside the gene matches. CDR3 protein: CSASKGARGNQPQHF. The CDR3 DNA sequence: TGCAGTGCTAGCAAGGGGGCAAGGGGCAATCAGCCCCAGCATTTT.

In its sample, this clonotype was seen many times. V gene TRBV7-9 combines with J gene TRBJ1-5; 9 positions agree with TRBD1. CDR3 length equals 14 residues. With 3 bases clipped from V and 8 bases from J, the junction kept 5 bases outside the gene matches. Germline V gene data show CDR1 as SEHNR and CDR2 as FQNEAQ (reference sequence). The CDR3 here is CASSFGTGLKPQHF. CDR3 in DNA: TGTGCCAGCAGCTTCGGGACAGGGCTCAAGCCCCAGCATTTT.